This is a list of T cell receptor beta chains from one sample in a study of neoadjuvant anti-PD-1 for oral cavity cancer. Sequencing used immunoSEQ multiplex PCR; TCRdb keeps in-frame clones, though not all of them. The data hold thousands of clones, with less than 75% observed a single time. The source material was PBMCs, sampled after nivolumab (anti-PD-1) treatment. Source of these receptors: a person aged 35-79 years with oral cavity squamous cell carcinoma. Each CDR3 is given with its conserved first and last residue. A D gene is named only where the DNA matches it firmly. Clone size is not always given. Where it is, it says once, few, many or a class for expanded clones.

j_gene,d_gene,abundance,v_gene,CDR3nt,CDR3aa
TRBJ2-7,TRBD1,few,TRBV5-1,TGCGCCAGCAGCTTGAGGACAGGGTCCGACTACGAGCAGTACTTC,CASSLRTGSDYEQYF
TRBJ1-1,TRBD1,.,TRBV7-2,TGTGCCAGCACCAGTCCCGGGACAGGTTATGAAGCTTTCTTT,CASTSPGTGYEAFF
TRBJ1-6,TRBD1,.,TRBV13,TGTGCCAGCAGCACCCGGTGGCCAGGGGGCAGCTCACCCCTCCACTTT,CASSTRWPGGSSPLHF
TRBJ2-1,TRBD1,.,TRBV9,TGTGCCAGCAGCGGTGAGGGACAGGGGAGCTCCTACAATGAGCAGTTCTTC,CASSGEGQGSSYNEQFF
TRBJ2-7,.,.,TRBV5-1,TGCGCCAGCAGCTTCAGTCGGGGGACCTACGAGCAGTACTTC,CASSFSRGTYEQYF
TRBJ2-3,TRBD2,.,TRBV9,TGTGCCAGCAGCGTGACTAGCGGGGGGGCTACGGATACGCAGTATTTT,CASSVTSGGATDTQYF
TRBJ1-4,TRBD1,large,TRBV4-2,TGTGCCAGCAGCCAAGAGGAGGGACAGGGACATGAAAAACTGTTTTTT,CASSQEEGQGHEKLFF
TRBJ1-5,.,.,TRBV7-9,TGTGCCAGCTCAATGTACCGGGACAACAATCAGCCCCAGCATTTT,CASSMYRDNNQPQHF
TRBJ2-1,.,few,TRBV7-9,TGTGCCAGCAGCCCCCCCCTCGGGACTCAGCAGTTCTTC,CASSPPLGTQQFF
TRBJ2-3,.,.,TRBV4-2,TGTGCCAGCAGCCAAGGAGTTTTCACAGATACGCAGTATTTT,CASSQGVFTDTQYF
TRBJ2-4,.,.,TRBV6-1,TGTGCCAGCAGTGCCGGATACAAAAACATTCAGTACTTC,CASSAGYKNIQYF
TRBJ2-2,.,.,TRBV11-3,TGTGCCAGCAGCCTCCCCCGGGGGGCGAGAAACCGGGGAGCTGTTTTT,CASSLPRGARNRGAVF
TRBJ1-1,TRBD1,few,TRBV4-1,TGCGCCAGCAGCCCTAGGAACAGGGGGTTAACTGAAGCTTTCTTT,CASSPRNRGLTEAFF
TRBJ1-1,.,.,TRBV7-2,TGTGCCAGCAACATCGAGGCGGGGAACACTGAAGCTTTCTTT,CASNIEAGNTEAFF
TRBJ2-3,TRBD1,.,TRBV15,TGTGCCACCAGCAGAGACAGGGGGTGGGATACGCAGTATTTT,CATSRDRGWDTQYF
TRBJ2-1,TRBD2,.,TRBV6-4,TGTGCCAGCAGTGACGGGACTAGCGTTAATGAGCAGTTCTTC,CASSDGTSVNEQFF
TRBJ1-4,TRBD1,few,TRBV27,TGTGCCAGCAGTTTTACAGGGGCGGGTGAAAAACTGTTTTTT,CASSFTGAGEKLFF
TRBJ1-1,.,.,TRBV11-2,TGTGCCAGCAGCCGCAACACTGAAGCTTTCTTT,CASSRNTEAFF
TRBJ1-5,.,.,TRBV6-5,TGTGCCAGCAGTGAATTAGTCAATCAGCCCCAGCATTTT,CASSELVNQPQHF
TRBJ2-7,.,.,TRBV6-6,TGTGCCAGCAGGAAAGTCTACGAGCAGTACTTC,CASRKVYEQYF
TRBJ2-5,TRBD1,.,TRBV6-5,TGTGCCAGCAGTTACCCGGACAGGGGCACAGAGACCCAGTACTTC,CASSYPDRGTETQYF
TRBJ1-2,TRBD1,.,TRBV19,TGTGCCAGTAGTATCCAAATGGACAGGGGCTATGGCTACACCTTC,CASSIQMDRGYGYTF
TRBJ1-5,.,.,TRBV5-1,TGCGCCAGCAGCCCCGGGGGGGGAAGCAATCAGCCCCAGCATTTT,CASSPGGGSNQPQHF
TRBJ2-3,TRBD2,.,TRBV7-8,TGTGCCAGCAGCTTAGACTTATTAGCGGGGGGCGCAGATACGCAGTATTTT,CASSLDLLAGGADTQYF
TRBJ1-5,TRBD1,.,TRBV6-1,TGTGCCAGCAGGGAACAGGGGGCCCTTAATCAGCCCCAGCATTTT,CASREQGALNQPQHF
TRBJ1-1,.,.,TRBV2,TGTGCCAGCAGTGAGGTGGGGGTGAACACTGAAGCTTTCTTT,CASSEVGVNTEAFF
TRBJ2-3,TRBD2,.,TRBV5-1,TGCGCCAGCAGCTCCCGACTAGCGGGGGGCCCCCTTAGCACAGATACGCAGTATTTT,CASSSRLAGGPLSTDTQYF
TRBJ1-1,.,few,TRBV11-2,TGTGCCAGCAGCTTAGCGACTGAAGCTTTCTTT,CASSLATEAFF
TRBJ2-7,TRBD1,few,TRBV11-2,TGTGCCAGCAGCGCAGGACAGGCCTACGAGCAGTACTTC,CASSAGQAYEQYF
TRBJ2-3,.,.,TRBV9,TGTGCCAGCAGCGAAGGGACATCGACAGATACGCAGTATTTT,CASSEGTSTDTQYF
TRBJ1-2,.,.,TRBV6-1,TGTGCCAGCACCCAAGTCGGGGTGGCAAGGGGCTACACCTTC,CASTQVGVARGYTF
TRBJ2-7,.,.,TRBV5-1,TGCGCCAGCAGCTTGCCTGGTGCCTACGAGCAGTACTTC,CASSLPGAYEQYF
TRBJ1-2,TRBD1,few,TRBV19,TGTGCCAGTAGTATGCGGACAGGGGACTATGGCTACACCTTC,CASSMRTGDYGYTF